The entry that follows covers one T cell receptor beta chain sequence. In germline, CDR1 is MNHEY, CDR2 SMNVEV (reference sequence). This CDR3 contains 13 residues. V lost 8 bases, J lost 6 bases, and 8 bases stayed unmatched. The sample originates from a study of blood T cell repertoires in COVID-19. Study overall: Donors in the United States, Italy and Spain gave samples during acute or convalescent COVID-19. The cDNA or gDNA used as material had been derived from T cells, B-cell-depleted T cells, or PBMCs.

Authors' data handling: Reference gene primer amplification gave nucleated cell count estimates. Libraries were prepared by immunoSEQ multiplex PCR; TCRdb keeps only in-frame clonotypes and omits some of them. Clonal size and the V and J genes are those of that table, whereas D and trimming came from the DNA. The sample lists 220,000 or so clones, about 85% seen once, with roughly 5.3% in the top ten. The source is a woman aged 55-70 years who had recovered from COVID-19. Sequencing used peripheral blood. J is TRBJ2-7 and V is TRBV27; TRBD1 matches at 9 bases. CDR3 nucleotide sequence: TGTGCCAGCCGGGGACAGGGACGAATCGAGCAGTACTTC. As protein: CASRGQGRIEQYF.